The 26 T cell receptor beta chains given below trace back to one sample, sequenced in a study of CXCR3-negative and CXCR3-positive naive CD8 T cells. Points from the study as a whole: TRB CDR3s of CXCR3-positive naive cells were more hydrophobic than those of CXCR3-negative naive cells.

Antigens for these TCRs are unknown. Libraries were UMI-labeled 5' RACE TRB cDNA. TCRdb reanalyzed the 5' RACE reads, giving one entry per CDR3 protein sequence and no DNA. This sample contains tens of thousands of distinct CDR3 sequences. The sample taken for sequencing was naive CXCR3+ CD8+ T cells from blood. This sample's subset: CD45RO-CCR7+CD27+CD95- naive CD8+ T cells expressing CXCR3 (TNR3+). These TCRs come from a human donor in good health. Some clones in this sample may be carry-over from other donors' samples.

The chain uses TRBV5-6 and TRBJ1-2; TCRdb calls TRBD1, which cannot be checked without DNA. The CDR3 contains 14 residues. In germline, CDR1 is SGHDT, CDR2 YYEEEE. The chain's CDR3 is CASNHQGVPYGYTF.

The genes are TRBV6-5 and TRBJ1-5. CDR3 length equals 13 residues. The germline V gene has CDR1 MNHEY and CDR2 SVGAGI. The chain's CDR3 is CASSLGNVQPQHF.

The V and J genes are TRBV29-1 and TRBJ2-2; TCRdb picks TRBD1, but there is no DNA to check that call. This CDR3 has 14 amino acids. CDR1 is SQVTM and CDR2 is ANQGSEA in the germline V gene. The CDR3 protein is CSVADRGHTGELFF.

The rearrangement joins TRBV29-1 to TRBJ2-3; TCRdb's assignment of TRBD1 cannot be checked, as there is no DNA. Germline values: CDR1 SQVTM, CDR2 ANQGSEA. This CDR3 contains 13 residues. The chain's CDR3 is CSVLEGRVGTQYF.

CDR3 region: CATSRTSGGMYNEQFF. The chain joins TRBV15 to TRBJ2-1; the D call from TCRdb, TRBD2, cannot be confirmed without DNA. Per the germline V gene, CDR1 is LNHNV and CDR2 is YYDKDF (reference sequence). The CDR3 runs 16 residues.

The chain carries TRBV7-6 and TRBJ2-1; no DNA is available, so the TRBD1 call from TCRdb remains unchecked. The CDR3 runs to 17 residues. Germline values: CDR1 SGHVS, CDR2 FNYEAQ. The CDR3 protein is CASSLGLAGAMYNEQFF.

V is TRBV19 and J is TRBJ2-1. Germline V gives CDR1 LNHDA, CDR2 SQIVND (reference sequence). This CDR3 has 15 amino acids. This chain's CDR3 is CASSITPVSHNEQFF.

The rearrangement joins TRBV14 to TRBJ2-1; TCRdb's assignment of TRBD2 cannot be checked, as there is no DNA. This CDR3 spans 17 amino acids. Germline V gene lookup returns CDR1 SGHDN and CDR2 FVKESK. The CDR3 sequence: CASSQVKGGGKNNEQFF.

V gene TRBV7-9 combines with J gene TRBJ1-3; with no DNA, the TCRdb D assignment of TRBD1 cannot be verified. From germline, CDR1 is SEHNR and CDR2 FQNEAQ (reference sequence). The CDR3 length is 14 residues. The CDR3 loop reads CASRPGQGVNTIYF.

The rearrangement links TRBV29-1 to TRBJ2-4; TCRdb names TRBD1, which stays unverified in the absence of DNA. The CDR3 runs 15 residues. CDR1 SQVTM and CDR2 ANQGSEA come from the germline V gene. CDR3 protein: CSVEGIPGQGNIQYF.

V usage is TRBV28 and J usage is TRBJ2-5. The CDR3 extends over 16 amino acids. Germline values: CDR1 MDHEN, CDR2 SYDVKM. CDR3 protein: CASSLGVAIFQETQYF.

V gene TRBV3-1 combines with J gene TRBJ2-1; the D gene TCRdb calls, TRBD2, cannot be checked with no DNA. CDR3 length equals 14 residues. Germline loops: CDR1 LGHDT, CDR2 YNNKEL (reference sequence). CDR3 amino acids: CASSPTGGGYEQFF.

CDR3 amino acids: CASSFWGENQPQHF. This sequence joins TRBV12-3 or TRBV12-4 and TRBJ1-5. CDR3 length: 14 residues.

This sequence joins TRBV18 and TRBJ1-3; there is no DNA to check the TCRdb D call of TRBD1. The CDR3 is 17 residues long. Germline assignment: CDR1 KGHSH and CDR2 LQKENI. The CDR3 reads CASSPLRTGDVGNTIYF.

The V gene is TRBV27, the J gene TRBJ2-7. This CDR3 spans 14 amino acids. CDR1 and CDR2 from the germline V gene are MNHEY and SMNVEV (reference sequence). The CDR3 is CASSLSGFSNEQYF.

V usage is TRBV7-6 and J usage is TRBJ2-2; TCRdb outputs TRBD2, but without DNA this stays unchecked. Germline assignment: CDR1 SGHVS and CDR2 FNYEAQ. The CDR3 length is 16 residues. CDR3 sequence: CASSLAGGPFPGELFF.

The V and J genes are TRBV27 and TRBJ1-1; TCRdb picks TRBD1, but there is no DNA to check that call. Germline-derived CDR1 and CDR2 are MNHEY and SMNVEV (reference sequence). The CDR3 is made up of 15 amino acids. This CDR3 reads CASSPVGGLNTEAFF.

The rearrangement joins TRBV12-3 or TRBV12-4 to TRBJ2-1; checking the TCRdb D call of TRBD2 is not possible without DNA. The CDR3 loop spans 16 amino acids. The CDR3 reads CASSWAGGHSYNEQFF.

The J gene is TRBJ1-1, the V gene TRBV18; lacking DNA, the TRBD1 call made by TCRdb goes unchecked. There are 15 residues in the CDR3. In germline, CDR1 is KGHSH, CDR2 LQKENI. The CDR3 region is CASSPSGTANTEAFF.

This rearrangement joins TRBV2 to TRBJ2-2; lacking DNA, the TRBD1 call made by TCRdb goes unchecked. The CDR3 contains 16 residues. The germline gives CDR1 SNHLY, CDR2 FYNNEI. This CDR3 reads CASSDAGGLDTGELFF.

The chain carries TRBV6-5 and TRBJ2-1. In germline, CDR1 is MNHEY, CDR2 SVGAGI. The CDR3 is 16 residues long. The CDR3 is CASSPDQGLYYNEQFF.

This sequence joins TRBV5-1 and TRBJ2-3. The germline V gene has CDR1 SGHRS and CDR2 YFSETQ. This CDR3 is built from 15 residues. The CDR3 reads CASRYAWINTDTQYF.

The CDR3 is CASSETGSSYNEQFF. The genes are TRBV28 and TRBJ2-1. Looked up from germline, CDR1 is MDHEN and CDR2 is SYDVKM. The CDR3 runs to 15 residues.

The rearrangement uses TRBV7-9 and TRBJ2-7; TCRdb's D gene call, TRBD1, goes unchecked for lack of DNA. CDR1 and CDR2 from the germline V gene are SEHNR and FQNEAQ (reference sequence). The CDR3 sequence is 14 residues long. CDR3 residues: CASSPGWGGYEQYF.

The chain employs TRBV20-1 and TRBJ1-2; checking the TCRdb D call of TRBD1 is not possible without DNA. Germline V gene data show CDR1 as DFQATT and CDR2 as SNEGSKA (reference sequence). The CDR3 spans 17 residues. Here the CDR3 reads CSASYPSTGGGDYGYTF.

The CDR3 spells CASSQGGSGYEQYF. J is TRBJ2-7 and V is TRBV3-1; lacking DNA, the TRBD1 call made by TCRdb goes unchecked. Looked up from germline, CDR1 is LGHDT and CDR2 is YNNKEL (reference sequence). The CDR3 runs 14 residues.